A single sample gave rise to the 18 T cell receptor beta chains below, sequenced in a study of siplizumab effects on memory and regulatory T cells. The method was immunoSEQ multiplex PCR; TCRdb's version includes in-frame clones alone and lacks a portion of them. The sample lists tens of thousands of clones, about 90% occurring once. The sample consisted of Tregs sorted from blood. These receptors were obtained from a human donor in good health.

The V gene is TRBV13, the J gene TRBJ1-1; TRBD1 matches 12 bases. Per the germline V gene, CDR1 is PRHDT and CDR2 is FYEKMQ (reference sequence). V lost 5 bases to trimming and J lost 4 bases; unmatched junction nucleotides: 2. The CDR3 contains 14 residues. Here the CDR3 DNA reads TGTGCCAGCAGCGGGACAGGGGGCCGCACTGAAGCTTTCTTT. Amino acids: CASSGTGGRTEAFF.

The chain links TRBV7-9 to TRBJ1-4; TRBD1 agrees at 10 bases. The trim removed 3 bases at V and 13 bases at J, leaving 11 bases unmatched. The germline CDR1 and CDR2 sequences are SEHNR and FQNEAQ (reference sequence). This CDR3 comprises 15 residues. The CDR3 is CASSFSGTGEKSLFF. The CDR3 DNA reads TGTGCCAGCAGCTTTTCCGGGACAGGGGAGAAATCACTGTTTTTT. Looking up the rest from reference TRBV7-9 and TRBJ1-4 gives the full variable domain: DTGVSQNPRHKITKRGQNVTFRCDPISEHNRLYWYRQTLGQGPEFLTYFQNEAQLEKSRLLSDRFSAERPKGSFSTLEIQRTEQGDSAMYLCASSFSGTGEKSLFFGSGTQLSVL.

The chain couples TRBV27 to TRBJ2-7, with 8 bases matching TRBD1. Germline assignment: CDR1 MNHEY and CDR2 SMNVEV (reference sequence). V gave up 5 bases and J gave up 2 bases; unmatched junction bases: 8. CDR3 length equals 15 residues. The CDR3 DNA follows: TGTGCCAGCAGTGTAGGACAGGGTCCTACCTACGAGCAGTACTTC. This sequence encodes CASSVGQGPTYEQYF.

The chain is built from TRBV6-6 and TRBJ2-2; 7 bases are shared with TRBD2. The CDR3 loop spans 15 amino acids. The germline V gene encodes CDR1 MNHNY and CDR2 SVGAGI (reference sequence). Trimming removed 4 bases from V and 5 bases from J; junction bases left unmatched: 7. The CDR3 DNA follows: TGTGCCAGCAGTTTACTTGTAGCGGGTACCGGGGAGCTGTTTTTT. It yields the protein CASSLLVAGTGELFF.

The chain couples TRBV5-6 to TRBJ2-6; TRBD1 aligns across 9 bases. The length of the CDR3 is 16 residues. CDR1 is SGHDT and CDR2 is YYEEEE in the germline V gene. V lost 3 bases and J lost 8; bases outside the gene matches: 9. CDR3 sequence (DNA): TGTGCCAGCAGCTCTACAGGGGGCGCGGGGACCAACGTCCTGACTTTC. Translated, it gives CASSSTGGAGTNVLTF. Full variable domain (outside the CDR3, taken from reference TRBV5-6 and TRBJ2-6): DAGVTQSPTHLIKTRGQQVTLRCSPKSGHDTVSWYQQALGQGPQFIFQYYEEEERQRGNFPDRFSGHQFPNYSSELNVNALLLGDSALYLCASSSTGGAGTNVLTFGAGSRLTVL.

The CDR3 protein is CASSPGIREGEQYF. The CDR3, as DNA: TGCGCCAGCAGCCCAGGAATCAGGGAGGGCGAGCAGTACTTC. This chain joins TRBV5-1 and TRBJ2-7; 7 nucleotides agree with TRBD2. This CDR3 spans 14 amino acids. Unmatched junction bases numbered 10, after V lost 4 bases and J lost 6 bases. Germline V CDR1 and CDR2: SGHRS, YFSETQ.

J is TRBJ2-1 and V is TRBV9; 8 bases map to TRBD2. Looked up from germline, CDR1 is SGDLS and CDR2 is YYNGEE. This CDR3 spans 17 amino acids. Losses at the gene ends were 0 bases for V and 9 bases for J; bases not matched to a gene: 14. The CDR3 sequence: CASSVAGSSGFGVEQFF. The CDR3 bases are TGTGCCAGCAGCGTAGCAGGGTCTAGCGGGTTCGGGGTTGAGCAGTTCTTC.

The rearrangement uses TRBV6-6 and TRBJ1-6; D is perhaps TRBD1 (5 bases). Germline V gene data show CDR1 as MNHNY and CDR2 as SVGAGI (reference sequence). The V gene lost 6 bases and the J gene lost 9 bases, with 18 bases spanning the gap. This CDR3 is 15 amino acids long. In nucleotides, the CDR3 is TGTGCCAGCAGCCAGCGGGTGGAGGGGTCTTCACCCCTCCACTTT. Amino acid sequence: CASSQRVEGSSPLHF.

V is TRBV7-3 and J is TRBJ2-3; possible D gene TRBD1, 6 bases. Trimming left V 5 bases short and J 5 bases short, with 14 bases between. Germline CDR1 reads SGHTA; CDR2 reads FQGTGA. CDR3 length: 14 amino acids. The CDR3 loop is CASSPDSSVDTQYF. The CDR3 bases are TGTGCCAGCAGCCCGGACAGCTCCGTAGATACGCAGTATTTT.

The V gene is TRBV11-3, the J gene TRBJ2-3; D gene uncertain. Trimming removed 8 bases from V and 1 base from J, with 7 bases in between. CDR3 size: 12 residues. The germline V gene has CDR1 SGHNT and CDR2 YENEEA. Written as DNA, the CDR3 is TGTGCCAGCGCCTGGCGCACAGATACGCAGTATTTT. Translation: CASAWRTDTQYF.

The chain joins TRBV11-3 to TRBJ1-2, with D tentatively TRBD1 (6 bases). Germline-derived CDR1 and CDR2 are SGHNT and YENEEA. Trimming pared 8 bases from V and 13 bases from J, leaving 23 bases between. This CDR3 is built from 13 residues. CDR3 sequence (DNA): TGTGCCAGCGCCCGGGGGGCGAAAACCCGCGGCACCTTC. As protein: CASARGAKTRGTF.

J is TRBJ2-1 and V is TRBV27; D might be TRBD1 (6 bases). The CDR3 covers 13 residues. Germline loops: CDR1 MNHEY, CDR2 SMNVEV (reference sequence). V was clipped by 6 bases and J by 5 bases, with 11 bases between them. CDR3 nucleotide sequence: TGTGCCAGCAGACCTGACAGGAACAATGAGCAGTTCTTC. Encoded protein: CASRPDRNNEQFF.

The chain combines TRBV28 with TRBJ1-6; D unresolved. This CDR3 has 16 amino acids. The V end lost 3 bases, the J end lost 5 bases, and 14 bases lay between the germline ends. From germline, CDR1 is MDHEN and CDR2 SYDVKM. CDR3 nucleotide sequence: TGTGCCAGCAGTTTCCGAGGGATAGGGAATAATTCACCCCTCCACTTT. Translation gives CASSFRGIGNNSPLHF.

This chain joins TRBV30 and TRBJ2-7; D is possibly TRBD2 (7 bases). V lost 0 bases and J 9 bases, leaving 15 bases between the germline ends. CDR1 and CDR2 from the germline V gene are GTSNPN and SVGIG (reference sequence). This CDR3 is built from 13 residues. The CDR3 is CAWSVPPGGRQYF. The CDR3, as DNA: TGTGCCTGGAGTGTCCCCCCCGGGGGGCGGCAGTACTTC.

CDR3 in amino acids: CASSFDSVYNEQFF. The CDR3 coding sequence is TGTGCCAGCAGCTTCGACAGCGTCTACAATGAGCAGTTCTTC. The V gene is TRBV7-2, the J gene TRBJ2-1; D is possibly TRBD1 (5 bases). In germline, CDR1 is SGHTA, CDR2 FQGNSA. There are 14 residues in the CDR3. V was clipped by 3 bases and J by 3 bases, with 9 bases between them.

The gene calls are TRBV18 and TRBJ2-2; the match to TRBD2 covers 11 bases. Germline assignment: CDR1 KGHSH and CDR2 LQKENI. The junction had 6 bases not matched to a gene; V was cut back by 5 bases and J by 4 bases. The CDR3 contains 16 residues. CDR3 region: CASSIGTSGATGELFF. DNA for the CDR3: TGTGCCAGCTCAATAGGGACTAGCGGAGCCACCGGGGAGCTGTTTTTT.

The chain links TRBV18 to TRBJ2-1, with TRBD2 matching 12 bases. The CDR3 is made up of 15 amino acids. V dropped 2 bases and J dropped 7; count of bases not matched to a gene: 3. CDR1 and CDR2 from the germline V gene are KGHSH and LQKENI. The CDR3 region has the DNA TGTGCCAGCTCACCAGGACTAGCGGGATTTAATGAGCAGTTCTTC. Protein sequence: CASSPGLAGFNEQFF.

The chain employs TRBV4-1 and TRBJ2-1; D is ambiguous. Germline V gene data show CDR1 as MGHRA and CDR2 as YSYEKL. The germline V and J ends were trimmed by 1 base and 4 bases, with 8 bases remaining between them. The CDR3 length is 14 residues. CDR3 in amino acids: CASSQAFLYNEQFF. CDR3 coding DNA: TGCGCCAGCAGCCAAGCGTTTTTATACAATGAGCAGTTCTTC.